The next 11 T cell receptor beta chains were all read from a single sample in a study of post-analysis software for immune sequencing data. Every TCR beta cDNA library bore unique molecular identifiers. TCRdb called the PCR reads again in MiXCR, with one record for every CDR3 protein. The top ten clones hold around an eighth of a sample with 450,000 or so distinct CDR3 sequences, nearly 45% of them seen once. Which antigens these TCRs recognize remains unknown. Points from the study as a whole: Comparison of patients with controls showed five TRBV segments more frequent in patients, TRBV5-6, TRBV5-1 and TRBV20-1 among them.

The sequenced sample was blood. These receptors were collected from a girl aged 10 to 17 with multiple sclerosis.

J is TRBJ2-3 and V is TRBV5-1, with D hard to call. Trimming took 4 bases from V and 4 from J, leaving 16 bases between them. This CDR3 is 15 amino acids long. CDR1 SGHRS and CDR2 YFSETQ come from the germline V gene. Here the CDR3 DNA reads TGCGCCAGCAGCGCCCTTTCAGCAATCCCAGATACGCAGTATTTT. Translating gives CASSALSAIPDTQYF.

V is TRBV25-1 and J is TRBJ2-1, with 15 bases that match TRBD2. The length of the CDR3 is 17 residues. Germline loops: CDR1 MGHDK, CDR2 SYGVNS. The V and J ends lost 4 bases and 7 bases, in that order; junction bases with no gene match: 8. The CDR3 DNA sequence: TGTGCCAGCAGTGCCAGGGCCGGGACTAGCGGGAGGAATGAGCAGTTCTTC. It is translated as CASSARAGTSGRNEQFF.

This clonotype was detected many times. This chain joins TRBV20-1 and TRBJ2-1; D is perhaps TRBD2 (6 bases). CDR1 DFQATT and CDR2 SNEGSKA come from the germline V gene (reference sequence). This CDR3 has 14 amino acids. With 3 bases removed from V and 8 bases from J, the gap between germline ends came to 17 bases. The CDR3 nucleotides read TGCAGTGCTAGTCGTCCTAGCGAATTGGATGAGCAGTTCTTC. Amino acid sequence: CSASRPSELDEQFF.

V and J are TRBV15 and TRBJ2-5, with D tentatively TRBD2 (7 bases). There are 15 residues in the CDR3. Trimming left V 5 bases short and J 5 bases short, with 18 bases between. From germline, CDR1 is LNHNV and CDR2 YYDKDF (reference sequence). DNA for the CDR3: TGTGCCACCAGCGGGGGGGCGGTCCGTATGGAGACCCAGTACTTC. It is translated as CATSGGAVRMETQYF.

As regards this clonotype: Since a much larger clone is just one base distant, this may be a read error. This CDR3 is CAGSALAGGTNEQFF. CDR3 sequence (DNA): TGTGCCGGCAGCGCCTTAGCGGGAGGAACCAATGAGCAGTTCTTC. The chain is built from TRBV9 and TRBJ2-1; 10 nucleotides align to TRBD2. This CDR3 region has 15 residues. CDR1 and CDR2 from the germline V gene are SGDLS and YYNGEE.

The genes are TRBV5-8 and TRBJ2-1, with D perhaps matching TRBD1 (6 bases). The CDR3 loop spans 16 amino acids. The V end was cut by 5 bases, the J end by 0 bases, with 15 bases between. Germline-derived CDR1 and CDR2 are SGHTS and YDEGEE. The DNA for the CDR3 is TGTGCCAGCAGAGGGGGAGTGGGTAGCTCCTACAATGAGCAGTTCTTC. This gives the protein CASRGGVGSSYNEQFF.

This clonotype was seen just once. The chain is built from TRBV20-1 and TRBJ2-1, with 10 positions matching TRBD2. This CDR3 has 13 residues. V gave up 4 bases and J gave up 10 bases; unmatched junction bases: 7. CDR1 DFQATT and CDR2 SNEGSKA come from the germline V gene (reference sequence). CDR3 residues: CSATSGSYREQFF. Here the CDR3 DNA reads TGCAGTGCTACTAGCGGGAGCTATCGCGAGCAGTTCTTC.

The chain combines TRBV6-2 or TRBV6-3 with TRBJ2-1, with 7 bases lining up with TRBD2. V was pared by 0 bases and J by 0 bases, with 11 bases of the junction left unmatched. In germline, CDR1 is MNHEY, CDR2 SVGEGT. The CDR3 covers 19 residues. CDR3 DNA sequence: TGTGCCAGCAGTTACTCGATCACAGCGGGGTGGAGCTCCTACAATGAGCAGTTCTTC. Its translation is CASSYSITAGWSSYNEQFF.

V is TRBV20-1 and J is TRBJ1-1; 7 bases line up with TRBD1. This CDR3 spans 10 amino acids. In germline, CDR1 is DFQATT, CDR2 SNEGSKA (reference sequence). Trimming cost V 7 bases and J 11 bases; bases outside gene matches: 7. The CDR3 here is CSGPTGRAFF. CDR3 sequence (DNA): TGCAGTGGCCCGACAGGGCGTGCTTTCTTT.

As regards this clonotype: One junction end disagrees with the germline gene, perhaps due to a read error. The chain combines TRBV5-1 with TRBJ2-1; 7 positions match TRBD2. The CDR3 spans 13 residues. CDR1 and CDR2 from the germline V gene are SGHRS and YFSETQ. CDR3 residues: CASSSGGGNEQFF. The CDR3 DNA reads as TGCGCCAGTAGCTCTGGGGGGGGAAATGAGCAGTTCTTC.

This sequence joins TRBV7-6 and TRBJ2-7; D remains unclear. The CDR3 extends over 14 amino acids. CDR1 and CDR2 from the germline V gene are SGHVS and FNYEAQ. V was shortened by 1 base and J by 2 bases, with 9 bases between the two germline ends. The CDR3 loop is CASSLGESAYEQYF. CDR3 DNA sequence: TGTGCCAGCAGCTTAGGGGAATCCGCCTACGAGCAGTACTTC.